This is a list of T cell receptor beta chains from one sample in a study of T cell responses to AZD1222 COVID-19 vaccine. TCRdb's copy holds only in-frame clones and misses some; the assay was immunoSEQ multiplex PCR. The sample holds about 98,000 clones, roughly 88% seen once. Sample: peripheral blood, taken on day 0 of MenACWY control vaccination. The receptors derive from an adult in good health. CDR3s include the opening cysteine and the closing phenylalanine or tryptophan. A D gene is named only where the DNA matches it firmly. The size entry is marked missing in some rows and otherwise reads once, few, many or a size class.

clone_size: .; j_call: TRBJ2-7; cdr3_length: 13; d_call: TRBD1; v_call: TRBV7-2; cdr3_aa: CASSSRTGNEQYF; cdr3_nt: TGTGCCAGCAGCTCTCGGACAGGGAACGAGCAGTACTTC
clone_size: .; j_call: TRBJ1-6; cdr3_length: 16; d_call: .; v_call: TRBV18; cdr3_aa: CASSPQDQGLNSPLHF; cdr3_nt: TGTGCCAGCTCACCACAAGATCAGGGTCTGAATTCACCCCTCCACTTT
clone_size: .; j_call: TRBJ1-5; cdr3_length: 16; d_call: TRBD1; v_call: TRBV9; cdr3_aa: CASSASWDRSSGAQHF; cdr3_nt: TGTGCCAGCAGCGCCAGTTGGGACAGGTCCTCGGGAGCCCAGCATTTT
clone_size: .; j_call: TRBJ2-7; cdr3_length: 12; d_call: .; v_call: TRBV12-3/TRBV12-4; cdr3_aa: CASTTQGYEQYF; cdr3_nt: TGTGCCAGCACCACTCAGGGGTACGAGCAGTACTTC
clone_size: .; j_call: TRBJ1-6; cdr3_length: 15; d_call: .; v_call: TRBV7-2; cdr3_aa: CASSLSLGSNSPLHF; cdr3_nt: TGTGCCAGCAGCTTGTCTCTAGGGAGCAATTCACCCCTCCACTTT
clone_size: .; j_call: TRBJ1-2; cdr3_length: 12; d_call: TRBD1; v_call: TRBV13; cdr3_aa: CASSQGQGGYTF; cdr3_nt: TGTGCCAGCAGCCAAGGACAGGGCGGCTACACCTTC
clone_size: .; j_call: TRBJ2-1; cdr3_length: 15; d_call: .; v_call: TRBV3-1/TRBV3-2; cdr3_aa: CASSQALSSYNEQFF; cdr3_nt: TGTGCCAGCAGCCAAGCACTTAGCTCCTACAATGAGCAGTTCTTC
clone_size: .; j_call: TRBJ2-3; cdr3_length: 16; d_call: TRBD2; v_call: TRBV7-2; cdr3_aa: CASSSRLAGVTDTQYF; cdr3_nt: TGTGCCAGCAGCTCCAGACTAGCGGGGGTCACAGATACGCAGTATTTT
clone_size: once; j_call: TRBJ1-1; cdr3_length: 15; d_call: .; v_call: TRBV6-2/TRBV6-3; cdr3_aa: CASSYLAGSNTEAFF; cdr3_nt: TGTGCCAGCAGTTATTTGGCAGGATCGAACACTGAAGCTTTCTTT
clone_size: .; j_call: TRBJ2-4; cdr3_length: 13; d_call: .; v_call: TRBV7-8; cdr3_aa: CASSPTGVGIQYF; cdr3_nt: TGTGCCAGCAGCCCGACAGGAGTGGGCATTCAGTACTTC
clone_size: .; j_call: TRBJ1-1; cdr3_length: 15; d_call: .; v_call: TRBV25-1; cdr3_aa: CASSQWGGVGTEAFF; cdr3_nt: TGTGCCAGCAGTCAATGGGGGGGAGTAGGTACTGAAGCTTTCTTT
clone_size: once; j_call: TRBJ1-2; cdr3_length: 14; d_call: .; v_call: TRBV7-5; cdr3_aa: CARSLVTGGEGYTF; cdr3_nt: TGTGCCAGAAGCTTAGTGACAGGGGGCGAAGGCTACACCTTC
clone_size: once; j_call: TRBJ1-1; cdr3_length: 14; d_call: .; v_call: TRBV4-3; cdr3_aa: CASSQAWENTEAFF; cdr3_nt: TGCGCCAGCAGCCAAGCGTGGGAGAACACTGAAGCTTTCTTT
clone_size: .; j_call: TRBJ1-1; cdr3_length: 16; d_call: TRBD1; v_call: TRBV30; cdr3_aa: CAWSAVATGGLTEAFF; cdr3_nt: TGTGCCTGGAGTGCCGTCGCGACAGGGGGATTAACTGAAGCTTTCTTT
clone_size: .; j_call: TRBJ1-1; cdr3_length: 14; d_call: .; v_call: TRBV5-1; cdr3_aa: CASQSTGENTEAFF; cdr3_nt: TGCGCCAGCCAGTCGACAGGAGAAAACACTGAAGCTTTCTTT
clone_size: .; j_call: TRBJ1-1; cdr3_length: 13; d_call: .; v_call: TRBV7-2; cdr3_aa: CASSHAGSGEAFF; cdr3_nt: TGTGCCAGCAGCCACGCAGGATCGGGGGAGGCTTTCTTT
clone_size: .; j_call: TRBJ1-2; cdr3_length: 15; d_call: .; v_call: TRBV6-5; cdr3_aa: CASSLFRGEGYGYTF; cdr3_nt: TGTGCCAGCAGTCTTTTCCGAGGGGAAGGCTATGGCTACACCTTC
clone_size: .; j_call: TRBJ2-7; cdr3_length: 15; d_call: TRBD1; v_call: TRBV19; cdr3_aa: CASSNDRGDTYEQYF; cdr3_nt: TGTGCCAGTAGCAATGACAGGGGGGATACCTACGAGCAGTACTTC
clone_size: .; j_call: TRBJ1-2; cdr3_length: 13; d_call: TRBD1; v_call: TRBV7-6; cdr3_aa: CASSPTGNYGYTF; cdr3_nt: TGTGCCAGCAGCCCGACAGGGAACTATGGCTACACCTTC
clone_size: once; j_call: TRBJ2-3; cdr3_length: 15; d_call: .; v_call: TRBV18; cdr3_aa: CASSPSQGGPNTQYF; cdr3_nt: TGTGCCAGCTCACCATCACAGGGTGGGCCCAATACGCAGTATTTT
clone_size: once; j_call: TRBJ1-1; cdr3_length: 14; d_call: TRBD1; v_call: TRBV5-5; cdr3_aa: CASSRNRGLTEAFF; cdr3_nt: TGTGCCAGCAGCAGGAACAGGGGGCTCACTGAAGCTTTCTTT
clone_size: .; j_call: TRBJ1-1; cdr3_length: 14; d_call: .; v_call: TRBV10-3; cdr3_aa: CAISEKSLNTEAFF; cdr3_nt: TGTGCCATCAGTGAGAAATCCCTGAACACTGAAGCTTTCTTT
clone_size: .; j_call: TRBJ2-5; cdr3_length: 13; d_call: .; v_call: TRBV3-1/TRBV3-2; cdr3_aa: CASSQPIRGTQYF; cdr3_nt: TGTGCCAGCAGCCAACCCATCCGGGGGACCCAGTACTTC
clone_size: .; j_call: TRBJ1-1; cdr3_length: 13; d_call: .; v_call: TRBV11-1; cdr3_aa: CASSFRDGDEAFF; cdr3_nt: TGTGCCAGCAGTTTCAGGGACGGGGATGAAGCTTTCTTT
clone_size: .; j_call: TRBJ1-1; cdr3_length: 16; d_call: .; v_call: TRBV11-2; cdr3_aa: CASSPSGVPMNTEAFF; cdr3_nt: TGTGCCAGCAGCCCGTCAGGGGTCCCCATGAACACTGAAGCTTTCTTT